The 30 T cell receptor beta chains in this list originate from one sample, sequenced in a study of cytomegalovirus exposure and HLA in healthy donors. Assay used: immunoSEQ multiplex PCR; TCRdb lists only in-frame clones, some missing. The data show about 300,000 clones, approximately 90% seen once. Sequencing used PBMCs. The receptor source for this set is a young woman in good health and CMV-seronegative.

This chain joins TRBV25-1 and TRBJ2-1; D unresolved. Germline V gene lookup returns CDR1 MGHDK and CDR2 SYGVNS. V lost 5 bases to trimming and J lost 10 bases, with 15 bases between them. The CDR3 sequence is 13 residues long. The CDR3 loop reads CASSPPPMKEQFF. The CDR3 DNA reads TGTGCCAGCAGTCCCCCCCCTATGAAGGAGCAGTTCTTC.

This chain links TRBV15 with TRBJ2-3, with 10 bases identical to TRBD2. J gave up 1 base and V 5 bases, and 9 bases lay outside the gene matches. CDR1 and CDR2 from the germline V gene are LNHNV and YYDKDF (reference sequence). The CDR3 is made up of 17 amino acids. CDR3 sequence (DNA): TGTGCCACCAGCGTAGGAAGGACTAGCGGACGCACAGATACGCAGTATTTT. Translation gives CATSVGRTSGRTDTQYF.

CDR3 sequence reads: CASSYSPDGRTGELFF. CDR3 nucleotides: TGTGCCAGCAGTTACTCCCCAGATGGTCGCACCGGGGAGCTGTTTTTT. The chain is built from TRBV6-6 and TRBJ2-2, with D uncertain. Germline V gene lookup returns CDR1 MNHNY and CDR2 SVGAGI (reference sequence). This CDR3 contains 16 residues. V lost 0 bases, J lost 4 bases, and 12 bases lay in between.

The J gene is TRBJ2-7, the V gene TRBV14, with TRBD2 matching over 14 bases. There are 18 residues in the CDR3. Losses at the gene ends were 5 bases for V and 3 bases for J; bases not matched to a gene: 12. Per the germline V gene, CDR1 is SGHDN and CDR2 is FVKESK. The CDR3 nucleotides are TGTGCCAGCAGCTCAGCGGGACTAGCGGGAGTAGCAGGCTACGAGCAGTACTTC. Its protein is CASSSAGLAGVAGYEQYF.

The rearrangement joins TRBV25-1 to TRBJ2-7; perhaps TRBD1 as D (5 bases). The CDR3 loop spans 16 amino acids. The germline V gene has CDR1 MGHDK and CDR2 SYGVNS. Trimming shortened V by 6 bases and J by 3 bases, and 21 bases separated the two germline ends. The DNA of the CDR3 is TGTGCCAGCAGCGATACCACAGGTCATAAAGGCTACGAGCAGTACTTC. Protein: CASSDTTGHKGYEQYF.

The CDR3 spells CASSIRWQGGYGYTF. CDR3 coding DNA: TGTGCCAGTAGTATCCGGTGGCAGGGAGGCTATGGCTACACCTTC. V and J are TRBV19 and TRBJ1-2; D possibly corresponds to TRBD1 (5 bases). This CDR3 is built from 15 residues. V dropped 3 bases and J dropped 4 bases, with 15 bases sitting between them. Germline CDR1 LNHDA, CDR2 SQIVND (reference sequence).

The chain couples TRBV4-1 to TRBJ2-5; D gene uncertain. Deletions cut 3 bases from V and 5 bases from J, with 13 bases between. CDR3 length equals 14 residues. Germline V gene data show CDR1 as MGHRA and CDR2 as YSYEKL. The CDR3 loop is CASSQATWPETQYF. The CDR3 nucleotides are TGCGCCAGCAGCCAGGCCACGTGGCCGGAGACCCAGTACTTC.

This rearrangement joins TRBV28 to TRBJ1-2; D possibly corresponds to TRBD1 (5 bases). Trimming took off 7 bases at V and 2 bases at J, with 11 bases between the two ends. Per the germline V gene, CDR1 is MDHEN and CDR2 is SYDVKM. The CDR3 is 13 residues long. CDR3 loop: CASKRAGNYGYTF. CDR3 sequence (DNA): TGTGCCAGCAAACGGGCAGGGAACTATGGCTACACCTTC.

The gene calls are TRBV5-1 and TRBJ1-1; 8 bases align to TRBD1. Germline V gene data show CDR1 as SGHRS and CDR2 as YFSETQ. J gave up 6 bases and V 4 bases, and 17 bases lay outside the gene matches. The length of the CDR3 is 17 residues. The CDR3 bases are TGCGCCAGCAGCGGGACAGGCGGTGCTTTTGACAGGGCTGAAGCTTTCTTT. As protein: CASSGTGGAFDRAEAFF.

The CDR3 reads CASSFLTPGQRNIQYF. DNA of the CDR3: TGCGCCAGCAGCTTTTTAACTCCGGGACAGAGAAACATTCAGTACTTC. The rearrangement joins TRBV5-1 to TRBJ2-4; TRBD1 aligns across 7 bases. The CDR3 has 16 amino acids. The germline gives CDR1 SGHRS, CDR2 YFSETQ. The V and J ends lost 2 bases and 6 bases, in that order; junction bases with no gene match: 11.

The rearrangement joins TRBV7-7 to TRBJ1-5; weak D call: TRBD1 (5 bases). Germline assignment: CDR1 SSHAT and CDR2 FNYEAQ (reference sequence). Trimming took off 5 bases at V and 2 bases at J, with 31 bases between the two ends. CDR3 length: 21 amino acids. The CDR3 DNA follows: TGTGCCAGCAGCCCACACCGGCTGGGGGGGAGGTTGTCTGGGTGCAATCAGCCCCAGCATTTT. Residues: CASSPHRLGGRLSGCNQPQHF.

The gene calls are TRBV9 and TRBJ1-2; no reliable D call. V lost 1 base to trimming and J lost 2 bases, with 15 bases between them. The CDR3 consists of 16 residues. CDR1 SGDLS and CDR2 YYNGEE come from the germline V gene. The DNA of the CDR3 is TGTGCCAGCAGCGTAACGCCGAGGGTATCAAACTATGGCTACACCTTC. It specifies CASSVTPRVSNYGYTF.

The V call is TRBV5-1, the J call TRBJ1-3; D perhaps matches TRBD1 (5 bases). Trimming removed 3 bases at V and 2 bases at J, with 15 bases between. Germline CDR1 SGHRS, CDR2 YFSETQ. The CDR3 runs to 16 residues. The CDR3 DNA reads as TGCGCCAGCAGCTGGACCACAGGCACTGCTGGAAACACCATATATTTT. This gives the protein CASSWTTGTAGNTIYF. Combining the CDR3 with reference TRBV5-1 and TRBJ1-3 gives the whole variable domain KAGVTQTPRYLIKTRGQQVTLSCSPISGHRSVSWYQQTPGQGLQFLFEYFSETQRNKGNFPGRFSGRQFSNSRSEMNVSTLELGDSALYLCASSWTTGTAGNTIYFGEGSWLTVV.

The rearrangement joins TRBV7-9 to TRBJ1-2; 7 positions agree with TRBD1. Germline CDR1 reads SEHNR; CDR2 reads FQNEAQ (reference sequence). The CDR3 sequence is 15 residues long. J gave up 1 base and V 3 bases, and 5 bases lay outside the gene matches. The CDR3 is CASSFPGQYNYGYTF. The DNA of the CDR3 is TGTGCCAGCAGCTTCCCGGGACAGTATAACTATGGCTACACCTTC.

The chain employs TRBV7-2 and TRBJ1-4; a possible D gene is TRBD1 (6 bases). The CDR3 contains 15 residues. Germline values: CDR1 SGHTA, CDR2 FQGNSA. The V and J ends lost 3 bases and 7 bases respectively, with 15 bases between them. DNA for the CDR3: TGTGCCAGCAGCTTGCCCAGGGGCCGGAGTGAAAAACTGTTTTTT. It codes for CASSLPRGRSEKLFF.

The chain has TRBV5-1 and TRBJ1-1; TRBD1 matches 8 bases. This CDR3 is 16 amino acids long. The germline V gene has CDR1 SGHRS and CDR2 YFSETQ. With 0 bases clipped from V and 2 bases from J, the junction kept 6 bases outside the gene matches. In nucleotides, the CDR3 is TGCGCCAGCAGCTTGGCCACGACAGGGGTTAACACTGAAGCTTTCTTT. It specifies CASSLATTGVNTEAFF.

The J gene is TRBJ2-7, the V gene TRBV4-1; TRBD2 matches 11 bases. Trimming took 2 bases from V and 4 from J; bases not matched to a gene: 4. The CDR3 spans 15 residues. Germline CDR1 is MGHRA and CDR2 is YSYEKL. CDR3 residues: CASSQPTSGEYEQYF. CDR3 coding DNA: TGCGCCAGCAGCCAACCGACTAGCGGGGAGTACGAGCAGTACTTC.

This chain joins TRBV18 and TRBJ2-2; maybe TRBD1 (6 bases). Germline CDR1 is KGHSH and CDR2 is LQKENI. V dropped 1 base and J dropped 5 bases, with 11 bases sitting between them. The CDR3 contains 15 residues. The chain's CDR3 is CASSPREGGTGELFF. CDR3 DNA: TGTGCCAGCTCACCACGAGAAGGGGGTACCGGGGAGCTGTTTTTT.

This clone occurred a few times. The CDR3 DNA is TGTGCCAGCAGGGGCTGGCTACAGGTAGACTACGAGCAGTACTTC. Its protein product is CASRGWLQVDYEQYF. The rearrangement uses TRBV11-2 and TRBJ2-7; D is perhaps TRBD1 (5 bases). This CDR3 contains 15 residues. Germline V CDR1 and CDR2: SGHAT, FQNNGV. Trimming removed 6 bases at V and 3 bases at J, with 18 bases between.

The gene calls are TRBV6-5 and TRBJ1-3; the D is unclear. Germline lookup yields CDR1 MNHEY and CDR2 SVGAGI. The CDR3 loop spans 14 amino acids. Trimming stripped 8 bases from V and 0 bases from J, with 11 bases between. CDR3 in amino acids: CASHEGSSGNTIYF. The CDR3 DNA is TGTGCCAGCCATGAGGGCAGCTCTGGAAACACCATATATTTT.

V gene TRBV9 combines with J gene TRBJ1-6; TRBD1 matches 7 bases. The CDR3 loop spans 17 amino acids. The V segment lost 5 bases and the J segment 7 bases; nucleotides outside the gene matches: 15. Germline CDR1 is SGDLS and CDR2 is YYNGEE. This CDR3 reads CASSGLGPGQLNSPLHF. CDR3 bases: TGTGCCAGCAGTGGACTGGGACCGGGACAGCTGAATTCACCCCTCCACTTT.

The chain recombines TRBV27 with TRBJ1-6; D uncertain. Deletions cut 7 bases from V and 0 bases from J, with 13 bases between. CDR1 MNHEY and CDR2 SMNVEV come from the germline V gene (reference sequence). The CDR3 totals 16 residues. The CDR3 bases are TGTGCCAGCACCCTTCGTGGGAGCTCCTATAATTCACCCCTCCACTTT. The encoded protein is CASTLRGSSYNSPLHF.

J is TRBJ2-7 and V is TRBV6-1; TRBD1 aligns across 7 bases. With V trimmed by 0 bases and J by 4 bases, 9 bases remained unmatched. CDR1 and CDR2 (germline): MNHNS, SASEGT. The CDR3 runs to 16 residues. The CDR3 spells CASSEAFGQATYEQYF. Written as DNA, the CDR3 is TGTGCCAGCAGTGAAGCGTTCGGACAGGCCACATACGAGCAGTACTTC.

The rearrangement uses TRBV6-5 and TRBJ2-2; D ambiguous. The CDR3 consists of 13 residues. V dropped 5 bases and J dropped 3 bases, with 7 bases sitting between them. Looked up from germline, CDR1 is MNHEY and CDR2 is SVGAGI. The CDR3 spells CASSVTHTGELFF. The CDR3 DNA reads as TGTGCCAGCAGTGTCACTCACACCGGGGAGCTGTTTTTT.

The chain joins TRBV28 to TRBJ1-4; D is possibly TRBD1 (6 bases). The CDR3 runs 13 residues. Trimming stripped 1 base from V and 7 bases from J, with 7 bases between. Germline CDR1 and CDR2: MDHEN and SYDVKM. CDR3 in DNA: TGTGCCAGCAGTTTATCAGGGGTTGAAAAACTGTTTTTT. It translates to CASSLSGVEKLFF.

This chain joins TRBV28 and TRBJ2-1, with D maybe TRBD1 (6 bases). The germline V and J ends were trimmed by 3 bases and 2 bases, with 11 bases remaining between them. The CDR3 is 15 residues long. Germline-derived CDR1 and CDR2 are MDHEN and SYDVKM. In DNA form, the CDR3 reads TGTGCCAGCAGTTTTCAGGGGCCTGCCTACAATGAGCAGTTCTTC. This gives the protein CASSFQGPAYNEQFF.

The V gene is TRBV6-1, the J gene TRBJ2-7; 7 nucleotides agree with TRBD2. Germline V gene lookup returns CDR1 MNHNS and CDR2 SASEGT. The J segment lost 4 bases and the V segment lost 5 bases, leaving 8 bases of the junction unmatched. This CDR3 comprises 14 residues. In DNA form, the CDR3 reads TGTGCCAGCAGTTCACCAGCGGGGTATTACGAGCAGTACTTC. Its translation: CASSSPAGYYEQYF.

The genes are TRBV6-1 and TRBJ1-4, with TRBD1 identical over 7 bases. The CDR3 spans 17 residues. After removal of 2 bases from V and 1 base from J, the junction contained 7 bases not matched to a gene. Germline values: CDR1 MNHNS, CDR2 SASEGT. This CDR3 is CASSERRGAGTNEKLFF. The CDR3 DNA sequence: TGTGCCAGCAGTGAACGCAGGGGGGCTGGAACTAATGAAAAACTGTTTTTT.

This rearrangement joins TRBV7-9 to TRBJ2-2, with 7 bases matching TRBD2. CDR3 length: 16 residues. V trimming: 2 bases; J trimming: 3 bases; junction bases outside the gene matches: 6. Germline CDR1 is SEHNR and CDR2 is FQNEAQ (reference sequence). As DNA, the CDR3 is TGTGCCAGCAGCTTACTAGGCGGGAGCCACACCGGGGAGCTGTTTTTT. Translated, it gives CASSLLGGSHTGELFF.

The rearrangement joins TRBV27 to TRBJ1-5, with D possibly TRBD1 on 6 matching bases. Germline lookup yields CDR1 MNHEY and CDR2 SMNVEV (reference sequence). The CDR3 length is 16 residues. V was shortened by 2 bases and J by 0 bases, with 11 bases between the two germline ends. The CDR3 DNA reads TGTGCCAGCAGTTTAAAGGCAGGGGTTAGCAATCAGCCCCAGCATTTT. This translates into CASSLKAGVSNQPQHF.